The sequence of this T cell receptor beta chain was determined in a study of shared clonotypes between healthy human individuals. Only in-frame clones appear in the TCRdb table, and some are missing; sequencing was by immunoSEQ multiplex PCR. The sample has about 2.2 million clones, 80% to 95% seen once. The naive CD8 population came from CD45RO-negative cells selected for CCR7, without terminally differentiated effector memory CD45RA+ cells. Germline values: CDR1 SGHTS, CDR2 YDEGEE. The CDR3 consists of 15 residues. The germline V and J ends were trimmed by 4 bases and 4 bases, with 17 bases remaining between them.

The sequence was collected from a man between 18 and 35 years old in good health. Some clones in this sample may be carry-over from other donors' samples. Sequenced sample: naive CD8+ T cells from PBMCs. This rearrangement joins TRBV5-8 to TRBJ1-1; D may be TRBD1 (6 bases). In DNA form, the CDR3 reads TGTGCCAGCAGCCCTTCGGACAGCCTATCCACTGAAGCTTTCTTT. Translating it yields CASSPSDSLSTEAFF. Full variable domain (rest looked up from reference TRBV5-8 and TRBJ1-1): EAGVTQSPTHLIKTRGQQATLRCSPISGHTSVYWYQQALGLGLQFLLWYDEGEERNRGNFPPRFSGRQFPNYSSELNVNALELEDSALYLCASSPSDSLSTEAFFGQGTRLTVV.